This T cell receptor (beta chain) was identified in a study of shared clonotypes between healthy human individuals. Overall study findings and caveats: Sequencing depth was predicted to influence how clonotypes are shared among donors. Researchers found naive subsets generally carried larger estimated richness than memory subsets.

Notes on this clone: Antigen specificity is unknown.

Assay: immunoSEQ multiplex PCR; the TCRdb copy retains only in-frame clones and omits some. The sample holds about 120,000 clones, 68% seen once. The ends lost 5 bases at V and 6 bases at J; junction bases unmatched: 5. The CDR3 runs 13 residues. Per the germline V gene, CDR1 is MDHEN and CDR2 is SYDVKM. This TCR was sampled from a woman between 25 and 40 years old in good health. The chain combines TRBV28 with TRBJ2-7; the match to TRBD1 covers 9 bases. Sequencing input: memory CD8+ T cells sorted from blood. Subset specified: CD45RO+ cells pooled with CCR7-negative TemRA cells. The CDR3 reads CASSTGQGLEQYF. In DNA, the CDR3 is TGTGCCAGCAGTACGGGACAGGGCCTCGAGCAGTACTTC. The full variable domain, rest sourced from reference TRBV28 and TRBJ2-7, is DVKVTQSSRYLVKRTGEKVFLECVQDMDHENMFWYRQDPGLGLRLIYFSYDVKMKEKGDIPEGYSVSREKKERFSLILESASTNQTSMYLCASSTGQGLEQYFGPGTRLTVT.